Listed below are T cell receptor beta chains from one sample, sequenced in a study of blood T cell repertoires in COVID-19. Assay: immunoSEQ multiplex PCR; the TCRdb copy retains only in-frame clones and omits some. The table has 75,000 to 100,000 clones, 82% seen once. Sequenced sample: peripheral blood. These receptors were taken from a human donor in a cohort sampled during active COVID-19. CDR3s include the opening cysteine and the closing phenylalanine or tryptophan. A D gene is named only where the DNA matches it firmly. A row's size may be missing; if present it is once, few, many or a size class.

v_call: TRBV24-1
d_call: NA
j_call: TRBJ2-2
clone_size: NA
cdr3_length: 13
cdr3_nt: TGTGCCACCAGTCAAATCGGGGCCGGGGAGCTGTTTTTT
cdr3_aa: CATSQIGAGELFF

v_call: TRBV6-5
d_call: TRBD1
j_call: TRBJ2-7
clone_size: NA
cdr3_length: 15
cdr3_nt: TGTGCCAGCAGGACGGACAGGGCCAGGGCTTACGAGCAGTACTTC
cdr3_aa: CASRTDRARAYEQYF

v_call: TRBV6-1
d_call: NA
j_call: TRBJ2-7
clone_size: NA
cdr3_length: 13
cdr3_nt: TGTGCCAGCAGTGAAGCGAGATACTACGAGCAGTACTTC
cdr3_aa: CASSEARYYEQYF

v_call: TRBV5-1
d_call: TRBD1
j_call: TRBJ1-6
clone_size: NA
cdr3_length: 16
cdr3_nt: TGCGCCAGCAGCTTGGCCGTAGGACAGGGGTTTTCACCCCTCCACTTT
cdr3_aa: CASSLAVGQGFSPLHF

v_call: TRBV27
d_call: TRBD1
j_call: TRBJ1-4
clone_size: NA
cdr3_length: 14
cdr3_nt: TGTGCCAGCAGTCAGGACAGGGGGAGCGAAAAACTGTTTTTT
cdr3_aa: CASSQDRGSEKLFF

v_call: TRBV15
d_call: NA
j_call: TRBJ1-2
clone_size: NA
cdr3_length: 15
cdr3_nt: TGTGCCACCAGCAGAGTACAGGGAAAGGACTATGGCTACACCTTC
cdr3_aa: CATSRVQGKDYGYTF

v_call: TRBV5-1
d_call: TRBD1
j_call: TRBJ2-7
clone_size: NA
cdr3_length: 13
cdr3_nt: TGCGCCAGCACCCAGACAGGGGAATACGAGCAGTACTTC
cdr3_aa: CASTQTGEYEQYF

v_call: TRBV14
d_call: TRBD1
j_call: TRBJ1-4
clone_size: NA
cdr3_length: 16
cdr3_nt: TGTGCCAGCAGCCCTCTAGGGACAGGGGAAGATGAAAAACTGTTTTTT
cdr3_aa: CASSPLGTGEDEKLFF

v_call: TRBV18
d_call: NA
j_call: TRBJ2-5
clone_size: few
cdr3_length: 15
cdr3_nt: TGTGCCAGCTCACCACCAACTACAGGGCGGCAGACCCAGTACTTC
cdr3_aa: CASSPPTTGRQTQYF

v_call: TRBV19
d_call: TRBD1
j_call: TRBJ1-5
clone_size: NA
cdr3_length: 15
cdr3_nt: TGTGCCAGTAATAGTGACAGGGCCTTCAATCAGCCCCAGCATTTT
cdr3_aa: CASNSDRAFNQPQHF

v_call: TRBV28
d_call: NA
j_call: TRBJ2-5
clone_size: NA
cdr3_length: 15
cdr3_nt: TGTGCCAGCAGTCCCCGGACTGATTGGAAAGAGACCCAGTACTTC
cdr3_aa: CASSPRTDWKETQYF

v_call: TRBV14
d_call: NA
j_call: TRBJ2-7
clone_size: NA
cdr3_length: 14
cdr3_nt: TGTGCCAGCAGCCAGGGTGGGGGGGCTGTCGAGCAGTACTTC
cdr3_aa: CASSQGGGAVEQYF

v_call: TRBV7-9
d_call: TRBD2
j_call: TRBJ2-3
clone_size: few
cdr3_length: 15
cdr3_nt: TGTGCCAGCAGCCTTGGGACTAGCGGAACAGATACGCAGTATTTT
cdr3_aa: CASSLGTSGTDTQYF

v_call: TRBV3-1/TRBV3-2
d_call: TRBD2
j_call: TRBJ2-5
clone_size: NA
cdr3_length: 15
cdr3_nt: TGTGCCAGCAGCCATCGCGGGGGGGATGGAGAGACCCAGTACTTC
cdr3_aa: CASSHRGGDGETQYF

v_call: TRBV28
d_call: NA
j_call: TRBJ1-1
clone_size: few
cdr3_length: 15
cdr3_nt: TGTGCCAGCAGTTTATCCGGACAACGGAACACTGAAGCTTTCTTT
cdr3_aa: CASSLSGQRNTEAFF

v_call: TRBV4-1
d_call: TRBD2
j_call: TRBJ2-1
clone_size: NA
cdr3_length: 15
cdr3_nt: TGCGCCAGCAGCTATACTAGCGGGGGCTACAATGAGCAGTTCTTC
cdr3_aa: CASSYTSGGYNEQFF

v_call: TRBV21-1
d_call: NA
j_call: TRBJ2-7
clone_size: NA
cdr3_length: 16
cdr3_nt: TGTGCCAGCAGCAAAGCGGGGGGACGGTGCTCCTACGAGCAGTACTTC
cdr3_aa: CASSKAGGRCSYEQYF

v_call: TRBV5-1
d_call: TRBD2
j_call: TRBJ2-1
clone_size: few
cdr3_length: 15
cdr3_nt: TGCGCCAGCTCCCCCGGGACTAGCGGATACAATGAGCAGTTCTTC
cdr3_aa: CASSPGTSGYNEQFF

v_call: TRBV7-2
d_call: TRBD1
j_call: TRBJ2-7
clone_size: few
cdr3_length: 14
cdr3_nt: TGTGCCAGCAGCTTAGGTCAGGGGGCTTTCGAGCAGTACTTC
cdr3_aa: CASSLGQGAFEQYF

v_call: TRBV6-1
d_call: TRBD2
j_call: TRBJ2-7
clone_size: NA
cdr3_length: 16
cdr3_nt: TGTGCCAGCAGTGAAAAGTTATTGGCGGGGGGTTACGAGCAGTACTTC
cdr3_aa: CASSEKLLAGGYEQYF

v_call: TRBV19
d_call: NA
j_call: TRBJ1-5
clone_size: NA
cdr3_length: 17
cdr3_nt: TGTGCCAGTAGTACATCCTCCCGGAGGGGCGAGTATCAGCCCCAGCATTTT
cdr3_aa: CASSTSSRRGEYQPQHF

v_call: TRBV7-9
d_call: TRBD1
j_call: TRBJ2-1
clone_size: NA
cdr3_length: 16
cdr3_nt: TGTGCCAGCAGCTTAGCGGCGGGACAGGTCAACAATGAGCAGTTCTTC
cdr3_aa: CASSLAAGQVNNEQFF

v_call: TRBV5-1
d_call: TRBD1
j_call: TRBJ2-3
clone_size: NA
cdr3_length: 12
cdr3_nt: TGCGCCAGCAGCCTGCAGGGGGACACGCAGTATTTT
cdr3_aa: CASSLQGDTQYF

v_call: TRBV6-5
d_call: TRBD2
j_call: TRBJ2-1
clone_size: NA
cdr3_length: 16
cdr3_nt: TGTGCCAGCAGTTACACCCTAGCGGGGGGTACGAATGAGCAGTTCTTC
cdr3_aa: CASSYTLAGGTNEQFF

v_call: TRBV4-1
d_call: NA
j_call: TRBJ2-1
clone_size: few
cdr3_length: 14
cdr3_nt: TGCGCCAGCAGCCAGGGGATTAGGGGGAATGAGCAGTTCTTC
cdr3_aa: CASSQGIRGNEQFF

v_call: TRBV18
d_call: NA
j_call: TRBJ2-7
clone_size: NA
cdr3_length: 13
cdr3_nt: TGTGCCAGCTCACCAAGGAACAGTTACGAGCAGTACTTC
cdr3_aa: CASSPRNSYEQYF

v_call: TRBV5-8
d_call: TRBD1
j_call: TRBJ1-3
clone_size: NA
cdr3_length: 15
cdr3_nt: TGTGCCAGCAGCTTGAACAGGGGACCTGGAAACACCATATATTTT
cdr3_aa: CASSLNRGPGNTIYF

v_call: TRBV18
d_call: TRBD1
j_call: TRBJ2-2
clone_size: NA
cdr3_length: 14
cdr3_nt: TGTGCCAGCTCGCAGGGACAGCCGATCGGGGAGCTGTTTTTT
cdr3_aa: CASSQGQPIGELFF

v_call: TRBV11-2
d_call: NA
j_call: TRBJ2-2
clone_size: NA
cdr3_length: 14
cdr3_nt: TGTGCCAGCAGCGTGGGACAGAACACCGGGGAGCTGTTTTTT
cdr3_aa: CASSVGQNTGELFF

v_call: TRBV27
d_call: TRBD2
j_call: TRBJ2-1
clone_size: NA
cdr3_length: 14
cdr3_nt: TGTGCCAGCAATAGCGGGGGCTCCTACAATGAGCAGTTCTTC
cdr3_aa: CASNSGGSYNEQFF

v_call: TRBV7-9
d_call: NA
j_call: TRBJ2-1
clone_size: NA
cdr3_length: 16
cdr3_nt: TGTGCCAGCAGCTTAAGAGGGCAGGTTTTGGCGAATGAGCAGTTCTTC
cdr3_aa: CASSLRGQVLANEQFF

v_call: TRBV12-3/TRBV12-4
d_call: NA
j_call: TRBJ2-7
clone_size: many
cdr3_length: 12
cdr3_nt: TGTGCCAGCAGTTTAGGAGACTACGAGCAGTACTTC
cdr3_aa: CASSLGDYEQYF

v_call: TRBV18
d_call: TRBD1
j_call: TRBJ1-1
clone_size: NA
cdr3_length: 14
cdr3_nt: TGTGCCAGCTCACGTAATACAGGGGGAACTGAAGCTTTCTTT
cdr3_aa: CASSRNTGGTEAFF

v_call: TRBV7-2
d_call: NA
j_call: TRBJ2-3
clone_size: NA
cdr3_length: 16
cdr3_nt: TGTGCCAGCAGCTTGTTAGGGGACACTGGGACAGATACGCAGTATTTT
cdr3_aa: CASSLLGDTGTDTQYF

v_call: TRBV11-2
d_call: NA
j_call: TRBJ1-5
clone_size: NA
cdr3_length: 13
cdr3_nt: TGTGCCAGCAGCCATAGGGAGGGTCAGCCCCAGCATTTT
cdr3_aa: CASSHREGQPQHF

v_call: TRBV10-3
d_call: NA
j_call: TRBJ1-2
clone_size: once
cdr3_length: 15
cdr3_nt: TGTGCCATCAGTGAGTCAGTGGCGGGGAACTATGGCTACACCTTC
cdr3_aa: CAISESVAGNYGYTF

v_call: TRBV5-5
d_call: NA
j_call: TRBJ2-7
clone_size: NA
cdr3_length: 16
cdr3_nt: TGTGCCAGCAGCTTGGGGGTGGGCGTGATTTCCTACGAGCAGTACTTC
cdr3_aa: CASSLGVGVISYEQYF

v_call: TRBV15
d_call: NA
j_call: TRBJ2-1
clone_size: few
cdr3_length: 13
cdr3_nt: TGTGCCACCAGTCCCGGCGGTCTGCGGGGCTGGTTCTTC
cdr3_aa: CATSPGGLRGWFF

v_call: TRBV28
d_call: NA
j_call: TRBJ1-1
clone_size: NA
cdr3_length: 12
cdr3_nt: TGTGCCAGCAGTCTTTCAGGGGATGGAGCTTTCTTT
cdr3_aa: CASSLSGDGAFF

v_call: TRBV6-5
d_call: NA
j_call: TRBJ2-1
clone_size: NA
cdr3_length: 14
cdr3_nt: TGTGCCAGCAGAACCGGGACACGGGCATATGAGCAGTTCTTC
cdr3_aa: CASRTGTRAYEQFF

v_call: TRBV7-6
d_call: NA
j_call: TRBJ2-1
clone_size: NA
cdr3_length: 17
cdr3_nt: TGTGCCAGCAGCTTAAACCAAGCCGGGACTGACTACAATGAGCAGTTCTTC
cdr3_aa: CASSLNQAGTDYNEQFF

v_call: TRBV27
d_call: NA
j_call: TRBJ1-1
clone_size: NA
cdr3_length: 13
cdr3_nt: TGTGCCAGCAGTTTAAGGGGGAACACTGAAGCTTTCTTT
cdr3_aa: CASSLRGNTEAFF

v_call: TRBV28
d_call: NA
j_call: TRBJ1-2
clone_size: many
cdr3_length: 15
cdr3_nt: TGTGCCAGCACCCGAGGGTACGGCCCGACCTATGGCTACACCTTC
cdr3_aa: CASTRGYGPTYGYTF

v_call: TRBV6-5
d_call: TRBD1
j_call: TRBJ1-1
clone_size: NA
cdr3_length: 14
cdr3_nt: TGTGCCAGCAGCCAGACAGGGGGCTCCCTAGAAGCTTTCTTT
cdr3_aa: CASSQTGGSLEAFF

v_call: TRBV19
d_call: NA
j_call: TRBJ2-3
clone_size: NA
cdr3_length: 15
cdr3_nt: TGTGCCAGTAGTATGGGAGGGGGGGGCACAGATACGCAGTATTTT
cdr3_aa: CASSMGGGGTDTQYF

v_call: TRBV5-1
d_call: TRBD1
j_call: TRBJ2-3
clone_size: few
cdr3_length: 14
cdr3_nt: TGCGCCAGCAGACCGGGACAGGGTTCAGATACGCAGTATTTT
cdr3_aa: CASRPGQGSDTQYF

v_call: TRBV13
d_call: NA
j_call: TRBJ1-2
clone_size: NA
cdr3_length: 14
cdr3_nt: TGTGCCAGCAGCTACGGACAGCTCAAGGGAGGCTACACCTTC
cdr3_aa: CASSYGQLKGGYTF